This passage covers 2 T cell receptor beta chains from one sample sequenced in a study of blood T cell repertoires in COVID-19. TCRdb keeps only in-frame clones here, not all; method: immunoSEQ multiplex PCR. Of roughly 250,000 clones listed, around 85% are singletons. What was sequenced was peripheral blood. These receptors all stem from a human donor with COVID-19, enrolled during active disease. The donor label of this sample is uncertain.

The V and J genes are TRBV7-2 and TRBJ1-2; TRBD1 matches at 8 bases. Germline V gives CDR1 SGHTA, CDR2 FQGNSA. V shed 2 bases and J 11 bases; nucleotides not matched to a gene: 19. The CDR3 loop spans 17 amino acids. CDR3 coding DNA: TGTGCCAGCAGCTTACACTTCCAGGGGGCTACTACAGTGGGATACACCTTC. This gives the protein CASSLHFQGATTVGYTF.

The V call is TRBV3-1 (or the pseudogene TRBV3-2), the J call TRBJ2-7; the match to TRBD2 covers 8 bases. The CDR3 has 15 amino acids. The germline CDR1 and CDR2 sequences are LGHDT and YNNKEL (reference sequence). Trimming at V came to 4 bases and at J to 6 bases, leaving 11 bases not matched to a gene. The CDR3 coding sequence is TGTGCCAGCAGCCGGTTTAGCGGGACCTTCGGCGAGCAGTACTTC. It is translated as CASSRFSGTFGEQYF.